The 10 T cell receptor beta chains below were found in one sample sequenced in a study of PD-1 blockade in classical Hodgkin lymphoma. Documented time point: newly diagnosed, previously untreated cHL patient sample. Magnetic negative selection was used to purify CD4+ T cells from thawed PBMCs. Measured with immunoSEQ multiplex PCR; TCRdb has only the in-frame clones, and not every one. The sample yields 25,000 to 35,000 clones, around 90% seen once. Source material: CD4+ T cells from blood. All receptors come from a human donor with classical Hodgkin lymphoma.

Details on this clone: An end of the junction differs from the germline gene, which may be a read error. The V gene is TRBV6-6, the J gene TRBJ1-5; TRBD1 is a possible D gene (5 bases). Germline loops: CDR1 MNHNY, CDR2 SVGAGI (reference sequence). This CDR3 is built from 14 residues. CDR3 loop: CATSQGSGYQPQHF. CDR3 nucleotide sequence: TGTGCCACCAGTCAGGGTTCGGGATATCAGCCCCAGCATTTT.

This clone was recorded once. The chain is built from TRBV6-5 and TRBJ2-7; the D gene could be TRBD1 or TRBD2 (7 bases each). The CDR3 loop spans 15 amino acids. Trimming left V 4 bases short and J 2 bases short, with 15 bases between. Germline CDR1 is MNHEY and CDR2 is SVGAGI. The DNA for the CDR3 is TGTGCCAGCAGTTCAGGGGGGGCGGGCACCTACGAGCAGTACTTC. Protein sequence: CASSSGGAGTYEQYF.

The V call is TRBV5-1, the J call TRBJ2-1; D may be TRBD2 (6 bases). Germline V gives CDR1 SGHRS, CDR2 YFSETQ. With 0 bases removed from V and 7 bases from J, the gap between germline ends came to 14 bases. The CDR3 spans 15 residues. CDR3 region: CASSLDGNAGNEQFF. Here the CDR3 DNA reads TGCGCCAGCAGCTTGGACGGGAACGCGGGGAATGAGCAGTTCTTC.

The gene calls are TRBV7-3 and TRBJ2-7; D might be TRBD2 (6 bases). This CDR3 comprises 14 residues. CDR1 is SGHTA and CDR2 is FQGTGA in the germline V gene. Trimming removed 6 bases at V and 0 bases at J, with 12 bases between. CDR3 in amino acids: CASREGGGSYEQYF. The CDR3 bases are TGTGCCAGCAGGGAGGGAGGAGGCTCCTACGAGCAGTACTTC.

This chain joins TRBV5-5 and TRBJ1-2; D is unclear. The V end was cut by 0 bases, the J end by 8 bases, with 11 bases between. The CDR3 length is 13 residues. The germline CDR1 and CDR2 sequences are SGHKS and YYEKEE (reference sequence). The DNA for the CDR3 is TGTGCCAGCAGCTTGGCGGGGATTGGAGGCTACACCTTC. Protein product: CASSLAGIGGYTF.

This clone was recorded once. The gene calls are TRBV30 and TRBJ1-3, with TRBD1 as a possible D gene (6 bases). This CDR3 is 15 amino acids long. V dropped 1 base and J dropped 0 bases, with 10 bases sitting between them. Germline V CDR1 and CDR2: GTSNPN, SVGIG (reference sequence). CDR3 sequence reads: CAWSAPDSSGNTIYF. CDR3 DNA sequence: TGTGCCTGGAGTGCTCCGGACAGCTCTGGAAACACCATATATTTT.

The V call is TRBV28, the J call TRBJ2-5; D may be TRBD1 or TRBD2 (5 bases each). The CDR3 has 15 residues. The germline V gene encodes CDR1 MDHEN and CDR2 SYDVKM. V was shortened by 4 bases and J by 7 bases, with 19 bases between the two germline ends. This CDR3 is CASSSPGQDLRTQYF. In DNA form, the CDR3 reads TGTGCCAGCAGTTCCCCGGGGCAGGACCTCCGGACCCAGTACTTC.

The CDR3 here is CASSIAGRGRVTAQYF. CDR3 DNA: TGTGCCAGTAGTATCGCCGGAAGGGGCCGAGTTACGGCCCAGTACTTC. The J gene is TRBJ2-5, the V gene TRBV19, with a tentative D call TRBD1 (5 bases). The CDR3 runs 16 residues. Per germline, CDR1 LNHDA and CDR2 SQIVND (reference sequence). V lost 3 bases, J lost 9 bases, and 23 bases lay in between.

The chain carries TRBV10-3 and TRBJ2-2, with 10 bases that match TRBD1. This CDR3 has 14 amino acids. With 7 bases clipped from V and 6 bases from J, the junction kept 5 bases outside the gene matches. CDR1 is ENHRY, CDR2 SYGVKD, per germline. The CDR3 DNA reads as TGTGCCATCAATGACAGGGGGCCGGCCGGGGAGCTGTTTTTT. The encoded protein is CAINDRGPAGELFF.

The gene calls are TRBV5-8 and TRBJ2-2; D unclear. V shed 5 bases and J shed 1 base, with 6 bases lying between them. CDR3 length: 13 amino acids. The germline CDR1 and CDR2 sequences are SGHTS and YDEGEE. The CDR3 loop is CASSEQNTGELFF. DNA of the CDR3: TGTGCCAGCAGTGAGCAGAACACCGGGGAGCTGTTTTTT.